What follows are 30 T cell receptor beta chains derived from one specimen sequenced in a study of identifying expanded T cells in peripheral blood. Using immunoSEQ multiplex PCR, the repertoire was profiled, and TCRdb retains in-frame clones only, with some absent. The top ten clones hold around 19% of a sample with about 85,000 clones, 70% to 90% of them seen once. Sequencing was performed on blood. These receptors were collected from a person aged 18 to 75 in good health.

The chain employs TRBV25-1 and TRBJ2-7; D call uncertain. The germline gives CDR1 MGHDK, CDR2 SYGVNS. V lost 1 base to trimming and J lost 7 bases, with 11 bases between them. The CDR3 runs 13 residues. The CDR3 loop reads CASSELSWEEQYF. CDR3 nucleotide sequence: TGTGCCAGCAGTGAATTGTCCTGGGAAGAGCAGTACTTC.

The V call is TRBV19, the J call TRBJ1-2; possible D gene TRBD1, 6 bases. The CDR3 totals 14 residues. Deletions cut 7 bases from V and 3 bases from J, with 15 bases between. Germline CDR1 and CDR2: LNHDA and SQIVND (reference sequence). The CDR3 loop is CASTTPQGHYGYTF. For the CDR3, the DNA is TGTGCCAGTACCACCCCCCAGGGGCACTATGGCTACACCTTC.

The chain recombines TRBV5-1 with TRBJ1-6; 10 nucleotides match TRBD1. Unmatched junction bases numbered 4, after V lost 3 bases and J lost 7 bases. CDR1 SGHRS and CDR2 YFSETQ come from the germline V gene. The CDR3 length is 15 residues. The CDR3 DNA follows: TGCGCCAGCAGCTGGGACAGGGGCCGGAATTCACCCCTCCACTTT. It codes for CASSWDRGRNSPLHF.

This clone was observed a single time. CDR3: CASSLNRPGQGNYGYTF. DNA for the CDR3: TGTGCCAGCAGCTTAAATAGGCCGGGACAGGGGAACTATGGCTACACCTTC. The chain joins TRBV7-2 to TRBJ1-2; 10 bases fit TRBD1. This CDR3 is built from 17 residues. The V gene's germline CDR1 is SGHTA and CDR2 FQGNSA. V was pared by 2 bases and J by 2 bases, with 8 bases of the junction left unmatched.

Written as DNA, the CDR3 is TGTGCCAGTAGTGTAGGGACAGGCTCCTACGAGCAGTACTTC. This gives the protein CASSVGTGSYEQYF. V is TRBV19 and J is TRBJ2-7; 8 nucleotides agree with TRBD1. V dropped 5 bases and J dropped 0; count of bases not matched to a gene: 3. Germline values: CDR1 LNHDA, CDR2 SQIVND (reference sequence). The CDR3 runs to 14 residues.

The chain employs TRBV6-5 and TRBJ1-1; maybe TRBD1 (5 bases). Germline values: CDR1 MNHEY, CDR2 SVGAGI. The CDR3 has 14 amino acids. V was clipped by 4 bases and J by 1 base, with 10 bases between them. The CDR3 DNA reads TGTGCCAGCAGTTCGGGGACGCGGAACACTGAAGCTTTCTTT. Amino acid sequence: CASSSGTRNTEAFF.

The table lists this clone with many counts. J is TRBJ2-1 and V is TRBV27; 7 bases match TRBD2. CDR3 length: 19 amino acids. CDR1 and CDR2 (germline): MNHEY, SMNVEV (reference sequence). Trimming at V came to 8 bases and at J to 2 bases, leaving 21 bases not matched to a gene. CDR3 amino acids: CASSPWYGREFSPYNEQFF. The CDR3 DNA follows: TGTGCCAGCTCCCCCTGGTATGGGAGGGAGTTCTCCCCCTACAATGAGCAGTTCTTC.

The chain couples TRBV28 to TRBJ1-3, with D possibly TRBD1 on 6 matching bases. Looked up from germline, CDR1 is MDHEN and CDR2 is SYDVKM. This CDR3 is 15 amino acids long. Trimming stripped 7 bases from V and 1 base from J, with 14 bases between. DNA of the CDR3: TGTGCCAGCAAAACAGGGCGATCTTCTGGAAACACCATATATTTT. It yields the protein CASKTGRSSGNTIYF.

The V and J genes are TRBV25-1 and TRBJ2-5; 11 bases line up with TRBD2. V shed 1 base, J shed 2 bases, and the junction held 6 bases outside the gene matches. Germline lookup yields CDR1 MGHDK and CDR2 SYGVNS. This CDR3 spans 17 amino acids. CDR3 coding DNA: TGTGCCAGCAGTGAATTTCGACTAGCGGGGCCTCAAGAGACCCAGTACTTC. Its translation: CASSEFRLAGPQETQYF. The full variable domain, rest sourced from reference TRBV25-1 and TRBJ2-5, is EADIYQTPRYLVIGTGKKITLECSQTMGHDKMYWYQQDPGMELHLIHYSYGVNSTEKGDLSSESTVSRIRTEHFPLTLESARPSHTSQYLCASSEFRLAGPQETQYFGPGTRLLVL.

This chain links TRBV13 with TRBJ2-3, with 13 nucleotides matching TRBD2. Germline-derived CDR1 and CDR2 are PRHDT and FYEKMQ (reference sequence). The ends lost 1 base at V and 6 bases at J; junction bases unmatched: 4. CDR3 length: 16 amino acids. The CDR3 region has the DNA TGTGCCAGCAGCTTAGCCGGGACTAGCGGGGAGGATACGCAGTATTTT. Translating gives CASSLAGTSGEDTQYF. The variable domain in full, completed from reference TRBV13 and TRBJ2-3, reads AAGVIQSPRHLIKEKRETATLKCYPIPRHDTVYWYQQGPGQDPQFLISFYEKMQSDKGSIPDRFSAQQFSDYHSELNMSSLELGDSALYFCASSLAGTSGEDTQYFGPGTRLTVL.

The chain links TRBV16 to TRBJ1-1; D uncertain. CDR3 length: 14 residues. Germline CDR1 reads KGHSY; CDR2 reads FQNENV. V lost 4 bases and J 6 bases, leaving 15 bases between the germline ends. CDR3 sequence: CASSLLWGGSEAFF. The CDR3 coding sequence is TGTGCCAGCAGCCTTTTATGGGGAGGGTCTGAAGCTTTCTTT.

With regard to this clone: One end of the junction is discordant with germline, which a read error may explain. The V and J genes are TRBV9 and TRBJ1-6; 8 positions match TRBD1. The CDR3 has 14 residues. Germline CDR1 reads SGDLS; CDR2 reads YYNGEE. The DNA for the CDR3 is TGTGCCCGCAGCGCCACAGGGGGGGGGTCACCCCTCCACTTT. Amino acid sequence: CARSATGGGSPLHF.

The chain recombines TRBV5-1 with TRBJ2-7; the D is unclear. The CDR3 runs 14 residues. V lost 1 base and J lost 0, with 8 bases in between. Germline V gene data show CDR1 as SGHRS and CDR2 as YFSETQ. CDR3 sequence (DNA): TGCGCCAGCAGCTTGACTGTGGGCTCCTACGAGCAGTACTTC. Translated: CASSLTVGSYEQYF.

This clone was picked up a small number of times. This chain joins TRBV7-6 and TRBJ1-5; D is uncertain. Trimming shortened V by 5 bases and J by 9 bases, and 14 bases separated the two germline ends. CDR1 SGHVS and CDR2 FNYEAQ come from the germline V gene. This CDR3 spans 13 amino acids. CDR3 bases: TGTGCCAGCAGCCCAGGACCTACGTCGCCCCAGCATTTT. Protein product: CASSPGPTSPQHF.

There are a few counts of this clone. This rearrangement joins TRBV10-1 to TRBJ1-6; D not resolved. The germline V gene has CDR1 WNHNN and CDR2 SYGVQD (reference sequence). V was cut by 9 bases and J by 0 bases, with 12 bases left in between. CDR3 length: 15 residues. The CDR3: CASVISSSYNSPLHF. The CDR3 DNA reads TGCGCCAGTGTAATATCCTCCTCCTATAATTCACCCCTCCACTTT.

The chain employs TRBV7-9 and TRBJ2-3; weak D call: TRBD1 (5 bases). Germline CDR1 SEHNR, CDR2 FQNEAQ (reference sequence). Deletions cut 3 bases from V and 0 bases from J, with 13 bases between. The CDR3 runs 16 residues. In DNA, the CDR3 is TGTGCCAGCAGCTTCCGACAGACTTCTAGCACAGATACGCAGTATTTT. Translation: CASSFRQTSSTDTQYF.

The rearrangement links TRBV5-6 to TRBJ1-2; possible D gene TRBD1, 5 bases. The CDR3 is 15 amino acids. V was pared by 1 base and J by 5 bases, with 15 bases between. Germline V gives CDR1 SGHDT, CDR2 YYEEEE. The CDR3 bases are TGTGCCAGCAGCTTGCGGTTGGCAGGGCTGTATGGCTACACCTTC. This gives the protein CASSLRLAGLYGYTF.

The rearrangement uses TRBV7-2 and TRBJ2-1; D is perhaps TRBD1 (5 bases). Germline V gives CDR1 SGHTA, CDR2 FQGNSA. This CDR3 contains 13 residues. V lost 0 bases to trimming and J lost 7 bases, with 7 bases between them. CDR3 in DNA: TGTGCCAGCAGCTTAGCCAGGGAAAATGAGCAGTTCTTC. The encoded protein is CASSLARENEQFF.

This clone appeared once. The rearrangement uses TRBV6-5 and TRBJ1-2; the D gene is possibly TRBD1 (6 bases). This CDR3 is 15 amino acids long. Germline values: CDR1 MNHEY, CDR2 SVGAGI. Trimming left V 4 bases short and J 8 bases short, with 20 bases between. CDR3 amino acids: CASSSQTNQGQGYTF. The CDR3 DNA reads TGTGCCAGCAGTTCACAAACTAATCAGGGGCAGGGCTACACCTTC.

The chain combines TRBV9 with TRBJ2-7; 10 nucleotides line up with TRBD1. This CDR3 spans 14 amino acids. Germline-derived CDR1 and CDR2 are SGDLS and YYNGEE. J was trimmed by 3 bases and V by 4 bases; bases with no gene match: 4. CDR3: CASSLWDRGYEQYF. The DNA for the CDR3 is TGTGCCAGCAGCCTGTGGGACAGGGGCTACGAGCAGTACTTC.

The chain uses TRBV28 and TRBJ1-5; D is possibly TRBD1 (5 bases). V lost 6 bases to trimming and J lost 7 bases, with 25 bases between them. The length of the CDR3 is 17 residues. Germline V gene sequence: CDR1 MDHEN, CDR2 SYDVKM. For the CDR3, the DNA is TGTGCCAGCAGCTCCCCCGCCCGGGTAGGGGAGGAGCAGCCCCAGCATTTT. It encodes CASSSPARVGEEQPQHF. The full variable domain, its missing parts supplied by reference TRBV28 and TRBJ1-5, is DVKVTQSSRYLVKRTGEKVFLECVQDMDHENMFWYRQDPGLGLRLIYFSYDVKMKEKGDIPEGYSVSREKKERFSLILESASTNQTSMYLCASSSPARVGEEQPQHFGDGTRLSIL.

This chain joins TRBV7-6 and TRBJ2-5; TRBD1 agrees at 8 bases. Germline CDR1 and CDR2: SGHVS and FNYEAQ. This CDR3 comprises 16 residues. V gave up 2 bases and J gave up 5 bases; unmatched junction bases: 10. For the CDR3, the DNA is TGTGCCAGCAGCTTAATCGGAGGGACAGGAGGGGAGACCCAGTACTTC. Protein: CASSLIGGTGGETQYF.

The CDR3 region has the DNA TGTGCCAGCAGTCTCAGCGGGACGAGCACAGATACGCAGTATTTT. Translated, it gives CASSLSGTSTDTQYF. The chain links TRBV6-5 to TRBJ2-3, with 7 positions matching TRBD2. Germline V CDR1 and CDR2: MNHEY, SVGAGI. The junction had 5 bases not matched to a gene; V was cut back by 5 bases and J by 0 bases. There are 15 residues in the CDR3.

The chain employs TRBV7-9 and TRBJ1-3; D is uncertain. Trimming shortened V by 5 bases and J by 3 bases, and 14 bases separated the two germline ends. The CDR3 consists of 15 residues. Germline V gives CDR1 SEHNR, CDR2 FQNEAQ (reference sequence). CDR3 sequence reads: CASSALAGIGNTIYF. The CDR3 DNA follows: TGTGCCAGCAGCGCCCTTGCAGGAATTGGAAACACCATATATTTT.

The chain carries TRBV27 and TRBJ1-3; TRBD1 might be the D (5 bases). Trimming shortened V by 5 bases and J by 4 bases, and 9 bases separated the two germline ends. Germline V gene sequence: CDR1 MNHEY, CDR2 SMNVEV (reference sequence). The CDR3 is 13 amino acids. CDR3 coding DNA: TGTGCCAGCAGTGGGGCAGGCGGAAACACCATATATTTT. Residues: CASSGAGGNTIYF.

The DNA of the CDR3 is TGTGCCAGCAGCTTAGGGGACCCACGGACTTTCTCCTACGAGCAGTACTTC. Translated: CASSLGDPRTFSYEQYF. The J gene is TRBJ2-7, the V gene TRBV13, with D perhaps TRBD2 (5 bases). The length of the CDR3 is 17 residues. V shed 0 bases and J shed 0 bases, with 15 bases lying between them. In germline, CDR1 is PRHDT, CDR2 FYEKMQ (reference sequence).

The V and J genes are TRBV7-9 and TRBJ1-1; D ambiguous. CDR3 length equals 13 residues. Trimming shortened V by 3 bases and J by 3 bases, and 8 bases separated the two germline ends. CDR1 is SEHNR and CDR2 is FQNEAQ in the germline V gene (reference sequence). The CDR3 DNA reads TGTGCCAGCAGCTTTGACCGGGACACTGAAGCTTTCTTT. This sequence encodes CASSFDRDTEAFF. The whole variable domain, remainder taken from reference TRBV7-9 and TRBJ1-1, is DTGVSQNPRHKITKRGQNVTFRCDPISEHNRLYWYRQTLGQGPEFLTYFQNEAQLEKSRLLSDRFSAERPKGSFSTLEIQRTEQGDSAMYLCASSFDRDTEAFFGQGTRLTVV.

The genes are TRBV6-5 and TRBJ1-4; TRBD1 aligns across 8 bases. Per germline, CDR1 MNHEY and CDR2 SVGAGI. The CDR3 spans 12 residues. J gave up 8 bases and V 6 bases, and 2 bases lay outside the gene matches. In DNA form, the CDR3 reads TGTGCCAGCAGACGACAGGGGGAAAAACTGTTTTTT. Translating it yields CASRRQGEKLFF.

This sequence joins TRBV28 and TRBJ1-1, with D possibly TRBD1 on 5 matching bases. The length of the CDR3 is 16 residues. CDR1 MDHEN and CDR2 SYDVKM come from the germline V gene. The V and J ends lost 6 bases and 0 bases respectively, with 17 bases between them. CDR3 coding DNA: TGTGCCAGCAGCCTCCCTCCAGGGTCCATGAACACTGAAGCTTTCTTT. This encodes CASSLPPGSMNTEAFF. Supplemented by reference TRBV28 and TRBJ1-1, the full variable domain reads DVKVTQSSRYLVKRTGEKVFLECVQDMDHENMFWYRQDPGLGLRLIYFSYDVKMKEKGDIPEGYSVSREKKERFSLILESASTNQTSMYLCASSLPPGSMNTEAFFGQGTRLTVV.

The chain joins TRBV6-1 to TRBJ1-5; 12 nucleotides match TRBD1. V shed 4 bases, J shed 5 bases, and the junction held 6 bases outside the gene matches. Germline CDR1 reads MNHNS; CDR2 reads SASEGT. The CDR3 is 16 residues long. The CDR3 DNA is TGTGCCAGCAGTGCCCTGGGGACAGGGGGCTATCAGCCCCAGCATTTT. Protein product: CASSALGTGGYQPQHF.